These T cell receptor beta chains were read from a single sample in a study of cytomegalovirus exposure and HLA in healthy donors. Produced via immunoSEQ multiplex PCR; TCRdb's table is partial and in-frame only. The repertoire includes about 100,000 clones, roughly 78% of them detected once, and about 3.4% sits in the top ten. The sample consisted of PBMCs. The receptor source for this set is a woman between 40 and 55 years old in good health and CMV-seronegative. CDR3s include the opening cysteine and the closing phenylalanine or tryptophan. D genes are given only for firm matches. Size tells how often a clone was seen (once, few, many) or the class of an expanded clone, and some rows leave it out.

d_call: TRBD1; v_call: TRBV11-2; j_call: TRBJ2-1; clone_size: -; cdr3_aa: CASSLGGQGNEQFF; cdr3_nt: TGTGCCAGCAGCTTAGGTGGACAGGGGAATGAGCAGTTCTTC
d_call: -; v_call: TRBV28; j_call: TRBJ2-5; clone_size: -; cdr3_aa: CASSLSPRVPTRETQYF; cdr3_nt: TGTGCCAGCAGTTTATCACCCCGGGTCCCCACCCGAGAGACCCAGTACTTC
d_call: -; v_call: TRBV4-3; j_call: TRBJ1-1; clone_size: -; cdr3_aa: CASSQESGGEAFF; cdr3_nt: TGCGCCAGCAGCCAAGAATCGGGAGGCGAAGCTTTCTTT
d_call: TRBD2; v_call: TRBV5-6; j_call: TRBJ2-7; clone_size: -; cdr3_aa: CASSRTSGRSYEQYF; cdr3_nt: TGTGCCAGCAGCCGGACTAGCGGGAGGTCCTACGAGCAGTACTTC
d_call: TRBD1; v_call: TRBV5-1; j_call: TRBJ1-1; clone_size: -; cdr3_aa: CASSLGVQGGNTEAFF; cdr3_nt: TGCGCCAGCAGCTTGGGGGTACAGGGGGGGAACACTGAAGCTTTCTTT
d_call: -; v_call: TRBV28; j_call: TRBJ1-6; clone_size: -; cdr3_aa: CASSLMGAGAGKDSPLHF; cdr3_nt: TGTGCCAGCAGTTTAATGGGGGCGGGGGCAGGGAAGGATTCACCCCTCCACTTT
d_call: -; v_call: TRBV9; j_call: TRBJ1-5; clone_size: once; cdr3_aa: CASSVVRSNQPQHF; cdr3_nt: TGTGCCAGCAGCGTAGTTCGTAGCAATCAGCCCCAGCATTTT
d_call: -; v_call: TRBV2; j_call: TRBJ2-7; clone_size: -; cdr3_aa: CASTGGRAYEQYF; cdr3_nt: TGTGCCAGCACGGGGGGCCGTGCCTACGAGCAGTACTTC
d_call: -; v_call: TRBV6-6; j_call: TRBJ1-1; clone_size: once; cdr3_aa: CASSFQGRQAEAFF; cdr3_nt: TGTGCCAGCAGTTTTCAGGGGCGGCAGGCTGAAGCTTTCTTT
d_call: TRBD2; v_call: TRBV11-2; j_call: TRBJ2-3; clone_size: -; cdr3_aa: CASSFEGFAGGYATDTQYF; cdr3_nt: TGTGCCAGCAGCTTTGAGGGCTTTGCGGGGGGCTACGCCACAGATACGCAGTATTTT
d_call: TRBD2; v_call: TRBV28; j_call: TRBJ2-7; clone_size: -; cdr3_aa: CASSLRGGGNEQYF; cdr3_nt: TGTGCCAGCAGTTTACGGGGGGGCGGCAACGAGCAGTACTTC
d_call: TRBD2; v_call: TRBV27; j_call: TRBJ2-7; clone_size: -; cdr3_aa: CASSPGGGYEQYF; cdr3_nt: TGTGCCAGCAGCCCGGGAGGAGGCTACGAGCAGTACTTC
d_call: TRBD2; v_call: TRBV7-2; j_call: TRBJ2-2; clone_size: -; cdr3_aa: CASSLGTSGFGELFF; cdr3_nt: TGTGCCAGCAGCTTAGGGACTAGCGGGTTCGGGGAGCTGTTTTTT
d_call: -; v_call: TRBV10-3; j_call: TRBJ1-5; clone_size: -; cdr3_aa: CAISQEGGNQPQHF; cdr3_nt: TGTGCCATCAGCCAAGAGGGGGGCAATCAGCCCCAGCATTTT
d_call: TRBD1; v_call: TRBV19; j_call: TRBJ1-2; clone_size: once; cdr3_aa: CASSQRQGNDYGYTF; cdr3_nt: TGTGCCAGTAGCCAAAGACAGGGGAACGACTATGGCTACACCTTC